Each of the 25 T cell receptor beta chains below was sequenced from the same sample in a study of vaccination and CD4 T cells after COVID-19 (dated by TCRdb to between 2022 and 2023). No antigen is known for these receptors. Library preparation was by PCR. Sequenced on an Illumina iSeq 100. DNA from cultured CD4+ T cells was subjected to TCR sequencing with the Oncomine TCR Beta short-read assay at the Johns Hopkins FTIC core. TCRdb cleaned the public reads at Q25 with fastp, built clones with MiXCR and kept in-frame beta chains. Rows merge per CDR3 protein into single entries with the most common DNA and genes. In this sample the table shows approximately 21,000 distinct CDR3 sequences, approximately 57% of which occur a single time. The leading ten clones occupy 8.5% to 10% of the sample. What the treatment or condition label conveys for this sample: approximately 9-day PBMC culture with coronavirus spike peptide pools or control peptides (ViraFEST assay).

The starting material was CD4+ T cells from blood, cultured in vitro, obtained after SARS-CoV-2 vaccination. The source is a human donor who had recovered from COVID-19.

V and J are TRBV24-1 and TRBJ2-1; weak D call: TRBD1 (5 bases). V gave up 7 bases and J gave up 0 bases, with 24 bases separating them. The CDR3 covers 19 residues. Per germline, CDR1 KGHDR and CDR2 SFDVKD. The CDR3 DNA follows: TGTGCCACCAGCGAGCTAGTAGACCCCCCAAGGGGCTCCTACAATGAGCAGTTCTTC. Protein product: CATSELVDPPRGSYNEQFF.

The rearrangement joins TRBV19 to TRBJ2-3; 7 bases fit TRBD1. The CDR3 is 14 residues long. Trimming took 5 bases from V and 4 from J; bases not matched to a gene: 6. Germline values: CDR1 LNHDA, CDR2 SQIVND (reference sequence). CDR3 region: CASSGTDVPDTQYF. The CDR3 DNA sequence: TGTGCCAGTAGTGGGACAGATGTCCCAGATACGCAGTATTTT.

On this clonotype itself: This CDR3 fails to terminate in the conserved phenylalanine or tryptophan, so it likely reflects a read error. CDR3 sequence reads: CASSYDRANYGYTS. CDR3 nucleotides: TGTGCCAGCAGTTATGACAGGGCTAACTATGGCTACACCTCC. The chain has TRBV6-2 or TRBV6-3 and TRBJ1-2; TRBD1 agrees at 7 bases. With V trimmed by 3 bases and J by 0 bases, 1 base remained unmatched. CDR1 and CDR2 from the germline V gene are MNHEY and SVGEGT. The CDR3 extends over 14 amino acids.

V gene TRBV5-8 combines with J gene TRBJ1-1, with D unresolved. Germline values: CDR1 SGHTS, CDR2 YDEGEE. Trimming took off 2 bases at V and 4 bases at J, with 6 bases between the two ends. The CDR3 has 12 residues. The CDR3: CASSFPATEAFF. As DNA, the CDR3 is TGTGCCAGCAGCTTTCCGGCCACTGAAGCTTTCTTT.

This clonotype was recorded only once. The chain recombines TRBV4-3 with TRBJ1-2; D is unclear. This CDR3 spans 17 amino acids. CDR1 is LGHNA, CDR2 YSLEER, per germline. V dropped 2 bases and J dropped 3 bases, with 19 bases sitting between them. The CDR3 loop reads CASSQQFGPSRDYGYTF. Written as DNA, the CDR3 is TGCGCCAGCAGCCAACAATTCGGGCCATCAAGGGACTATGGCTACACCTTC.

The chain recombines TRBV6-2 or TRBV6-3 with TRBJ2-3, with D perhaps TRBD2 (6 bases). This CDR3 comprises 16 residues. Germline-derived CDR1 and CDR2 are MNHEY and SVGEGT. Trimming took 2 bases from V and 5 from J, leaving 17 bases between them. The CDR3 nucleotides are TGTGCCAGCAGTTACCCCGGGGGAGCCTGGCGAGATACGCAGTATTTT. Translating gives CASSYPGGAWRDTQYF.

The chain joins TRBV20-1 to TRBJ2-7; 12 nucleotides line up with TRBD2. J was trimmed by 6 bases and V by 3 bases; bases with no gene match: 6. CDR3 length equals 14 residues. The germline gives CDR1 DFQATT, CDR2 SNEGSKA (reference sequence). The CDR3: CSARGTSGWGEQYF. CDR3 in DNA: TGCAGTGCTAGGGGGACTAGCGGGTGGGGCGAGCAGTACTTC.

V is TRBV5-4 and J is TRBJ2-3; 9 bases fit TRBD2. The trim removed 4 bases at V and 0 bases at J, leaving 6 bases unmatched. Germline V gene lookup returns CDR1 SGHNT and CDR2 YYREEE (reference sequence). This CDR3 is built from 16 residues. The CDR3 region is CASSPRTSESTDTQYF. The CDR3 DNA is TGTGCCAGCAGCCCTCGGACTAGCGAGAGCACAGATACGCAGTATTTT.

Only one count was recorded for this clonotype. The chain employs TRBV7-8 and TRBJ1-2; D is unclear. This CDR3 contains 17 residues. Germline values: CDR1 SGHVS, CDR2 FQNEAQ. V was pared by 1 base and J by 0 bases, with 15 bases between. The CDR3 is CASSLVVRTVANYGYTF. In DNA form, the CDR3 reads TGTGCCAGCAGCTTAGTAGTACGGACTGTAGCTAACTATGGCTACACCTTC.

The chain uses TRBV6-2 or TRBV6-3 and TRBJ2-1; 10 bases match TRBD2. CDR1 and CDR2 (germline): MNHEY, SVGEGT. This CDR3 spans 13 amino acids. V lost 6 bases to trimming and J lost 6 bases; unmatched junction nucleotides: 2. The CDR3 reads CASRLAGLNEQFF. CDR3 nucleotides: TGTGCCAGCAGACTAGCGGGACTCAATGAGCAGTTCTTC.

The chain is built from TRBV5-8 and TRBJ1-4; the match to TRBD1 covers 7 bases. CDR3 length equals 14 residues. V trimming: 4 bases; J trimming: 10 bases; junction bases outside the gene matches: 10. Germline CDR1 reads SGHTS; CDR2 reads YDEGEE. CDR3 bases: TGTGCCAGCAGCCCGGGACAGCGGGCGGGAAAACTGTTTTTT. Translation gives CASSPGQRAGKLFF.

V is TRBV11-1 and J is TRBJ1-2; TRBD1 aligns across 10 bases. The CDR3 runs 14 residues. Germline values: CDR1 SGHAT, CDR2 FQDESV (reference sequence). The V and J ends lost 4 bases and 2 bases, in that order; junction bases with no gene match: 1. Here the CDR3 DNA reads TGTGCCAGCAGCTCGGACAGGGGGAACTATGGCTACACCTTC. Residues: CASSSDRGNYGYTF.

The rearrangement joins TRBV20-1 to TRBJ2-1; TRBD2 agrees at 7 bases. Germline CDR1 DFQATT, CDR2 SNEGSKA (reference sequence). The CDR3 is 17 amino acids. J gave up 0 bases and V 2 bases, and 10 bases lay outside the gene matches. The CDR3 DNA sequence: TGCAGTGCTAGACTAGCGGACCACCCCAGCTCCTACAATGAGCAGTTCTTC. This encodes CSARLADHPSSYNEQFF.

This clonotype was observed a few times. The chain combines TRBV21-1 with TRBJ2-3; TRBD2 is the table's D call, not checked against the DNA. TRBV21-1 is described as a pseudogene. The CDR3 loop spans 15 amino acids. The CDR3 loop reads CASSKTTSGTDTQYF. For the CDR3, the DNA is TGTGCCAGCAGCAAGACGACTAGCGGCACAGATACGCAGTATTTT.

V usage is TRBV11-3 and J usage is TRBJ1-2; no clear D gene. This CDR3 spans 14 amino acids. CDR1 is SGHNT and CDR2 is YENEEA in the germline V gene. Trimming cost V 1 base and J 6 bases, with 12 bases left between them. Here the CDR3 DNA reads TGTGCCAGCAGCTTAGCCTTCGGAGGCGATGGCTACACCTTC. Its translation: CASSLAFGGDGYTF.

This clonotype was detected a few times. The gene calls are TRBV20-1 and TRBJ1-5, with D perhaps matching TRBD1 (5 bases). CDR3 length: 15 residues. Trimming shortened V by 0 bases and J by 4 bases, and 13 bases separated the two germline ends. CDR1 is DFQATT and CDR2 is SNEGSKA in the germline V gene (reference sequence). The CDR3 DNA is TGCAGTGCTAGAGATTGGGGGACCGGGAATCAGCCCCAGCATTTT. Translating gives CSARDWGTGNQPQHF.

The rearrangement links TRBV20-1 to TRBJ2-5; tentatively, D is TRBD1 (6 bases). This CDR3 has 14 residues. V was trimmed by 4 bases and J by 4 bases, leaving 16 bases between them. Germline loops: CDR1 DFQATT, CDR2 SNEGSKA (reference sequence). CDR3 sequence (DNA): TGCAGTGCTAATACAGGGACGTCTAGAGAGACCCAGTACTTC. This codes for CSANTGTSRETQYF.

The chain couples TRBV9 to TRBJ1-1; D remains unclear. This CDR3 has 15 amino acids. Germline CDR1 reads SGDLS; CDR2 reads YYNGEE. V lost 0 bases and J lost 3, with 12 bases in between. The chain's CDR3 is CASSVVGSSYTEAFF. The CDR3 DNA sequence: TGTGCCAGCAGCGTAGTGGGCAGTAGTTACACTGAAGCTTTCTTT. The whole variable domain, filled in from reference TRBV9 and TRBJ1-1, reads DSGVTQTPKHLITATGQRVTLRCSPRSGDLSVYWYQQSLDQGLQFLIQYYNGEERAKGNILERFSAQQFPDLHSELNLSSLELGDSALYFCASSVVGSSYTEAFFGQGTRLTVV.

This clonotype was picked up a small number of times. This chain joins TRBV7-9 and TRBJ1-1, with TRBD1 matching 12 bases. The germline V gene has CDR1 SEHNR and CDR2 FQNEAQ (reference sequence). CDR3 length: 18 amino acids. Trimming at V came to 5 bases and at J to 1 base, leaving 11 bases not matched to a gene. The CDR3, as DNA: TGTGCCAGCAGCAGGCCCGGGACAGGGGGCGTGAAGAACACTGAAGCTTTCTTT. Encoded protein: CASSRPGTGGVKNTEAFF.

V gene TRBV20-1 combines with J gene TRBJ1-5; TRBD1 might be the D (6 bases). Per germline, CDR1 DFQATT and CDR2 SNEGSKA (reference sequence). The CDR3 has 15 amino acids. V was shortened by 3 bases and J by 2 bases, with 14 bases between the two germline ends. The CDR3 region has the DNA TGCAGTGCTAGTTCCGGACAGTACGGCAATCAGCCCCAGCATTTT. Its protein is CSASSGQYGNQPQHF.

There are a few counts of this clonotype. This rearrangement joins TRBV7-2 to TRBJ1-2; the match to TRBD1 covers 8 bases. J lost 6 bases, V lost 5 bases, and 5 bases had no gene match. Germline values: CDR1 SGHTA, CDR2 FQGNSA. The CDR3 is 13 amino acids. CDR3 protein: CASSADRVHGYTF. The DNA of the CDR3 is TGTGCCAGCAGCGCGGACAGGGTCCATGGCTACACCTTC.

This chain links TRBV6-2 or TRBV6-3 with TRBJ1-2; D gene uncertain. Germline lookup yields CDR1 MNHEY and CDR2 SVGEGT. V was cut by 2 bases and J by 4 bases, with 11 bases left in between. The CDR3 is 14 amino acids. CDR3 nucleotides: TGTGCCAGCAGTTACAGCGGGGAGCCCTATGGCTACACCTTC. Translation gives CASSYSGEPYGYTF.

This clonotype was counted only a few times. The V and J genes are TRBV11-3 and TRBJ2-1; D ambiguous. This CDR3 region has 11 residues. Per the germline V gene, CDR1 is SGHNT and CDR2 is YENEEA. V gave up 5 bases and J gave up 3 bases, with 2 bases separating them. CDR3: CASSDYNEQFF. In DNA form, the CDR3 reads TGTGCCAGCAGCGACTACAATGAGCAGTTCTTC.

The rearrangement joins TRBV28 to TRBJ1-2; TRBD1 might be the D (5 bases). Trimming pared 6 bases from V and 7 bases from J, leaving 9 bases between. Germline V gene lookup returns CDR1 MDHEN and CDR2 SYDVKM. This CDR3 is built from 11 residues. DNA of the CDR3: TGTGCCAGCAGGGCGGGGGTTGGCTACACCTTC. Translation gives CASRAGVGYTF.

This chain joins TRBV12-5 and TRBJ2-7; tentative D call: TRBD1 (5 bases). Germline loops: CDR1 LGHNT, CDR2 FRNRAP. The CDR3 length is 12 residues. V gave up 6 bases and J gave up 3 bases, with 9 bases separating them. CDR3 nucleotides: TGTGCTAGTGGCCGCGACAGCTACGAGCAGTACTTC. Amino acid sequence: CASGRDSYEQYF.